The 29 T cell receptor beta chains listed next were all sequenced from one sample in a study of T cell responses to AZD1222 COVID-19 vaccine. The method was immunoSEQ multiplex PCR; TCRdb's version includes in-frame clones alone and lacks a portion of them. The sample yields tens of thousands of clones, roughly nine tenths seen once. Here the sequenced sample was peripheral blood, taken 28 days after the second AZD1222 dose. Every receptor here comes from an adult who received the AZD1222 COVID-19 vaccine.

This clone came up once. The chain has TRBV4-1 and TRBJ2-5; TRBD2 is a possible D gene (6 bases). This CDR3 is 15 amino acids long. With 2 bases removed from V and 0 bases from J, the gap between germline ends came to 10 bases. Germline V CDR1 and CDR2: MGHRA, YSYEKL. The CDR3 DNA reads TGCGCCAGCAGCCAATTGGCGGGACACCAAGAGACCCAGTACTTC. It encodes CASSQLAGHQETQYF.

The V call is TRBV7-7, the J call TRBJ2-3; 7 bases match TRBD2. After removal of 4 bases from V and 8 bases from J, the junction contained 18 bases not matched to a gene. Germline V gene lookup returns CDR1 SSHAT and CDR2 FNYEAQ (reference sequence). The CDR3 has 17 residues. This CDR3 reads CASSSSPAGVGGGTQYF. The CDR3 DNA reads TGTGCCAGCAGCTCCTCCCCCGCGGGGGTCGGGGGAGGTACGCAGTATTTT.

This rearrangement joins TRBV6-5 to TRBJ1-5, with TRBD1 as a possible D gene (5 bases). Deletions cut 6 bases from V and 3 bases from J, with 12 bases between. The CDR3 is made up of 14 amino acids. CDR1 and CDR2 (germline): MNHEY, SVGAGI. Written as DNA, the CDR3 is TGTGCCAGCAGCCTACGGGGGGTCAATCAGCCCCAGCATTTT. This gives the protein CASSLRGVNQPQHF.

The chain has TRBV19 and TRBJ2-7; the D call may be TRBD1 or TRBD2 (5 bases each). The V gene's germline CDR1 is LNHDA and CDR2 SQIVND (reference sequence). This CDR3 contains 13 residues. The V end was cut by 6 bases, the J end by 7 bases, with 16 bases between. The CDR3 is CASRGDPWSEQYF. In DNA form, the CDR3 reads TGTGCCAGTAGGGGGGACCCTTGGAGTGAGCAGTACTTC.

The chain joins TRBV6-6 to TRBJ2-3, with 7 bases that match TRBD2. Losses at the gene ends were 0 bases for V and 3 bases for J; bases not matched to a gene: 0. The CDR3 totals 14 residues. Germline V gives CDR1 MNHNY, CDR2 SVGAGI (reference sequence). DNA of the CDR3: TGTGCCAGCAGTTACTCGCGGGGGACAGATACGCAGTATTTT. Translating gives CASSYSRGTDTQYF.

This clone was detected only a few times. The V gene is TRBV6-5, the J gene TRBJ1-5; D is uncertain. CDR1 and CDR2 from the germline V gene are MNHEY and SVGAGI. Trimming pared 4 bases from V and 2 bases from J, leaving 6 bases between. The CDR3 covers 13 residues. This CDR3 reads CASSWQGNQPQHF. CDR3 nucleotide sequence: TGTGCCAGCAGTTGGCAGGGCAATCAGCCCCAGCATTTT.

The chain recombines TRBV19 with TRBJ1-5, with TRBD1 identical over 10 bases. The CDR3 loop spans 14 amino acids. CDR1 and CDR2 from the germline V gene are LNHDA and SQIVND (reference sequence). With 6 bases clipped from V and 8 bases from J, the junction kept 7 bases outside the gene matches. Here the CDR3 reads CASSLTGGLEPQHF. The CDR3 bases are TGTGCCAGTAGCCTGACAGGGGGCTTAGAGCCCCAGCATTTT.

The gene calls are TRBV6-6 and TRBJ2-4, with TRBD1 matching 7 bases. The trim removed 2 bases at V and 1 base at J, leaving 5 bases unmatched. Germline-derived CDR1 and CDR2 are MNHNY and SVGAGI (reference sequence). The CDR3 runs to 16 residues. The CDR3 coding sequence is TGTGCCAGCAGTTACAGGGGGCTGGGGGCCAAAAACATTCAGTACTTC. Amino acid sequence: CASSYRGLGAKNIQYF.

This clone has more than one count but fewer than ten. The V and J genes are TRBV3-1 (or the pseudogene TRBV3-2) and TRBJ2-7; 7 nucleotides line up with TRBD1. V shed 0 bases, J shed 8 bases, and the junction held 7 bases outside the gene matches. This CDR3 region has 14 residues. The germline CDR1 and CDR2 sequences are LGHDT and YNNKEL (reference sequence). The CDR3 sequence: CASSQDSSGGQQYF. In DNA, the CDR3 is TGTGCCAGCAGCCAAGATTCGTCAGGGGGACAGCAGTACTTC.

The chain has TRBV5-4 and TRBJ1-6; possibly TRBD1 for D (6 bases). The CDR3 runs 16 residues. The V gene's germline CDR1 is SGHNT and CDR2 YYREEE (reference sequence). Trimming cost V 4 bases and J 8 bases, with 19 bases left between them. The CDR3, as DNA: TGTGCCAGCAGCACCACGACAGGTGAGGGGTATTCACCCCTCCACTTT. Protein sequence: CASSTTTGEGYSPLHF. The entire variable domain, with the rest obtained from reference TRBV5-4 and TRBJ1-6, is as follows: ETGVTQSPTHLIKTRGQQVTLRCSSQSGHNTVSWYQQALGQGPQFIFQYYREEENGRGNFPPRFSGLQFPNYSSELNVNALELDDSALYLCASSTTTGEGYSPLHFGNGTRLTVT.

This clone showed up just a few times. CDR3 sequence reads: CASRPSTANTGELFF. The CDR3 DNA reads as TGTGCCAGCAGGCCATCGACAGCAAACACCGGGGAGCTGTTTTTT. The chain combines TRBV6-5 with TRBJ2-2; D possibly corresponds to TRBD1 (5 bases). Between the trimmed V and J ends, which lost 6 bases and 2 bases, there was a span of 13 bases. CDR3 size: 15 residues. Germline CDR1 and CDR2: MNHEY and SVGAGI.

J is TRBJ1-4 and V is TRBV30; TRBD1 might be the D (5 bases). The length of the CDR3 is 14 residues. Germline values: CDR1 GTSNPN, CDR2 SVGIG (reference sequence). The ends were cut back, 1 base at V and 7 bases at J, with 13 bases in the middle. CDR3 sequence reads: CAWSGAGISEKLFF. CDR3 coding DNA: TGTGCCTGGAGTGGAGCAGGGATTAGTGAAAAACTGTTTTTT. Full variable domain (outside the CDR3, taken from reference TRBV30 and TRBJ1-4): SQTIHQWPATLVQPVGSPLSLECTVEGTSNPNLYWYRQAAGRGLQLLFYSVGIGQISSEVPQNLSASRPQDRQFILSSKKLLLSDSGFYLCAWSGAGISEKLFFGSGTQLSVL.

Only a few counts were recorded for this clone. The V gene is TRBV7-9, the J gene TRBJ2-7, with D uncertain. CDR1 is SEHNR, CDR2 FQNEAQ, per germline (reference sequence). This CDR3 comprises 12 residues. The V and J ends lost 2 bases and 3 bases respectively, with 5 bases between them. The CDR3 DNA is TGTGCCAGCAGCTTATATGGCTACGAGCAGTACTTC. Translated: CASSLYGYEQYF.

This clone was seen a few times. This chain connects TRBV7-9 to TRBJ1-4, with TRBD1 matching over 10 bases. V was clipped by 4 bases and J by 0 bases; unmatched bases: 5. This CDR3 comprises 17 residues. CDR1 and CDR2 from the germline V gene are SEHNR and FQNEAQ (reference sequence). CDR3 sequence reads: CASSSRDRGTTNEKLFF. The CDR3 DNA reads TGTGCCAGCAGCTCCCGGGACAGGGGTACAACTAATGAAAAACTGTTTTTT.

This chain's CDR3 is CASTPTGRYNSPLHF. Written as DNA, the CDR3 is TGTGCCAGCACCCCGACAGGGCGCTATAATTCACCCCTCCACTTT. The chain recombines TRBV27 with TRBJ1-6, with 7 bases matching TRBD1. Trimming cost V 7 bases and J 3 bases; bases outside gene matches: 6. Germline V gene lookup returns CDR1 MNHEY and CDR2 SMNVEV (reference sequence). The CDR3 totals 15 residues.

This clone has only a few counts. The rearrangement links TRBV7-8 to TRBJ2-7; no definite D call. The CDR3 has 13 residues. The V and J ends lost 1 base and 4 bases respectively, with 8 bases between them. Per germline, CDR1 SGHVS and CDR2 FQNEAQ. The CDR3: CASSLESFYEQYF. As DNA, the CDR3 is TGTGCCAGCAGCTTAGAGTCCTTTTACGAGCAGTACTTC.

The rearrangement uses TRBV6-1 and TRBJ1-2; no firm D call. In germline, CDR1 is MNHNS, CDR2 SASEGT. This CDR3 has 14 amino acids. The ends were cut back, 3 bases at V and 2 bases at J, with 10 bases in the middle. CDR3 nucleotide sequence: TGTGCCAGCAGTGATCAAACGTGGAACTATGGCTACACCTTC. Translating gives CASSDQTWNYGYTF.

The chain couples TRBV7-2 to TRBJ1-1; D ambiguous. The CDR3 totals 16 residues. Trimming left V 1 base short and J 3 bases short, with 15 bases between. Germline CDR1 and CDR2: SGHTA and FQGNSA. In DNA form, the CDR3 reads TGTGCCAGCAGCTTAGTGGCGGGATGGGAATACACTGAAGCTTTCTTT. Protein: CASSLVAGWEYTEAFF. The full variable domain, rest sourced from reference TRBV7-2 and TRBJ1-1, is GAGVSQSPSNKVTEKGKDVELRCDPISGHTALYWYRQSLGQGLEFLIYFQGNSAPDKSGLPSDRFSAERTGGSVSTLTIQRTQQEDSAVYLCASSLVAGWEYTEAFFGQGTRLTVV.

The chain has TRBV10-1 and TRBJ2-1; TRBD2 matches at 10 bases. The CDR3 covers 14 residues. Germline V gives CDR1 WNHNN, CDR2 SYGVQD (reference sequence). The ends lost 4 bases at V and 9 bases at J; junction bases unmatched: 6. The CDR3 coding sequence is TGCGCCAGCAGTGCCACTAGCGGGGTATCTGAGCAGTTCTTC. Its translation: CASSATSGVSEQFF.

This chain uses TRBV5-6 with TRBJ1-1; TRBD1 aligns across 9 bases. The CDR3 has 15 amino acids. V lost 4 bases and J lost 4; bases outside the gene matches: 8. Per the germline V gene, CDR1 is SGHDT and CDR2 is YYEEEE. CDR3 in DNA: TGTGCCAGCAGCCCACAGGGGGCTGGGGGCACTGAAGCTTTCTTT. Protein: CASSPQGAGGTEAFF.

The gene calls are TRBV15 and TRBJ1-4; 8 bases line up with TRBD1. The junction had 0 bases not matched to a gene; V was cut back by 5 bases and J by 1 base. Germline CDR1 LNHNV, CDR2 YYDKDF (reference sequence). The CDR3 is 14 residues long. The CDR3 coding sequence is TGTGCCACCAGCGACAGGGGAACTAATGAAAAACTGTTTTTT. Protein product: CATSDRGTNEKLFF. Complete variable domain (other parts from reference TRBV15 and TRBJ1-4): DAMVIQNPRYQVTQFGKPVTLSCSQTLNHNVMYWYQQKSSQAPKLLFHYYDKDFNNEADTPDNFQSRRPNTSFCFLDIRSPGLGDTAMYLCATSDRGTNEKLFFGSGTQLSVL.

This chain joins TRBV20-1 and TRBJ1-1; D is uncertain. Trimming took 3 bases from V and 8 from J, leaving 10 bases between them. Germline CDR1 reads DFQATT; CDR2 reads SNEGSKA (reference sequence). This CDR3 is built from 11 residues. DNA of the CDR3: TGCAGTGCTAGTGTAACTCGGGAAGCTTTCTTT. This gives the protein CSASVTREAFF.

The DNA for the CDR3 is TGTGCCAGCAGCCCAGGCTCCTCCAGCACAGATACGCAGTATTTT. It yields the protein CASSPGSSSTDTQYF. The genes are TRBV3-1 (or the pseudogene TRBV3-2) and TRBJ2-3, with D hard to call. The germline V and J ends were trimmed by 4 bases and 0 bases, with 11 bases remaining between them. Germline V gene lookup returns CDR1 LGHDT and CDR2 YNNKEL (reference sequence). CDR3 length equals 15 residues.

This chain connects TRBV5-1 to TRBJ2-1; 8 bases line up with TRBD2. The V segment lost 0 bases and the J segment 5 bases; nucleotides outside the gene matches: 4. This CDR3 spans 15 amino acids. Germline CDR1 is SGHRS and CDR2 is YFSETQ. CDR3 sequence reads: CASSLVLAGNNEQFF. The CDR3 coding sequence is TGCGCCAGCAGCTTGGTCTTAGCGGGGAACAATGAGCAGTTCTTC.

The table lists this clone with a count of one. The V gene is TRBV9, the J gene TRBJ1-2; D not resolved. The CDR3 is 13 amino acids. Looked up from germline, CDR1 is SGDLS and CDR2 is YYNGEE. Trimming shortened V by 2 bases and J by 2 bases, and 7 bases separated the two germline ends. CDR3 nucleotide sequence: TGTGCCAGCAGCGTTCGCGAAAACTATGGCTACACCTTC. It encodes CASSVRENYGYTF.

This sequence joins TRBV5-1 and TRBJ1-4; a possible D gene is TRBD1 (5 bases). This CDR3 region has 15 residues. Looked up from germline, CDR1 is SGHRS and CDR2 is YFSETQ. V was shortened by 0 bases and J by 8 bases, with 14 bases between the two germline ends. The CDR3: CASSLVQGRDEKLFF. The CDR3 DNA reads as TGCGCCAGCAGCTTGGTGCAGGGAAGGGACGAAAAACTGTTTTTT.

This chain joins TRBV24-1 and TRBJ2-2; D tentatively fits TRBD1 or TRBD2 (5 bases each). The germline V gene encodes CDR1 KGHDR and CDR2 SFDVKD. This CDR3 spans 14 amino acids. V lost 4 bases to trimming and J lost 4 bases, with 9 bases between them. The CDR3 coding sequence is TGTGCCACCAGTGAGTCAGGGACCACCGGGGAGCTGTTTTTT. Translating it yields CATSESGTTGELFF.

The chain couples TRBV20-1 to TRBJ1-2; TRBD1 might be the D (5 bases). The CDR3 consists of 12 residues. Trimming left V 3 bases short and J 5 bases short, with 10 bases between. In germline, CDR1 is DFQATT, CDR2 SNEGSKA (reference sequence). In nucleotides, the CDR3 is TGCAGTGCTAGTAGACAGCAATATGGCTACACCTTC. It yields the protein CSASRQQYGYTF.

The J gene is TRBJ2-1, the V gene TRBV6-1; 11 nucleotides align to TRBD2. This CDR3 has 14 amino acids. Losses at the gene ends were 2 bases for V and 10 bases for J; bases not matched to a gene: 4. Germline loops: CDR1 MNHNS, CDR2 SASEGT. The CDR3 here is CASSETSGGREQFF. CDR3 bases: TGTGCCAGCAGTGAAACTAGCGGGGGTAGGGAGCAGTTCTTC.